These 28 T cell receptor beta chains were all obtained from the same sample, sequenced in a study of tumor-infiltrating lymphocytes in primary liver carcinoma (dated by TCRdb to about 2017). Blood RNA was extracted from unsorted whole blood with TRIzol reagent; germline DNA came from the DNeasy Blood & Tissue kit. For sequencing, an Illumina HiSeq 2500 was employed. TCRbeta-specific cDNA was reverse-transcribed from 500 ng total RNA using a constant-region primer and ProtoScript II reverse transcriptase. Construction of the TCRbeta libraries relied on three nested rounds of multiplex PCR, following a slightly modified ARM-PCR procedure. The first two PCR rounds used multiplex TRBV1-TRBV30 forward primers with a Cbeta reverse primer, each for about 10 cycles. TCRdb reprocessed the public reads (quality trimming at Q25 with fastp, clone calling with MiXCR) and kept in-frame beta chains. For every CDR3 protein sequence, its rows merge into one entry that carries the most common genes and DNA. Across this sample there are 300,000 to 400,000 distinct CDR3 sequences, with 65% seen only once. Together, the top ten hold about 6.5% of the sample.

The sequenced sample was peripheral blood. Receptors originate from a middle-aged man with primary liver carcinoma and hepatitis B virus infection.

Regarding this clonotype: The junction and the germline gene differ at one end; a read error may be behind it. The gene calls are TRBV11-2 and TRBJ2-7, with D possibly called TRBD1 or TRBD2 (5 bases each). From germline, CDR1 is SGHAT and CDR2 FQNNGV. This CDR3 spans 15 amino acids. The CDR3 sequence is CPSSLESGTSGEQYF. The CDR3 nucleotides read TGTCCCAGCAGCTTAGAGTCAGGGACCTCTGGCGAGCAGTACTTC.

V gene TRBV19 combines with J gene TRBJ1-6, with a weak D call TRBD1 (5 bases). V was trimmed by 3 bases and J by 14 bases, leaving 11 bases between them. The CDR3 is 12 amino acids. Germline V gene data show CDR1 as LNHDA and CDR2 as SQIVND (reference sequence). The CDR3 loop is CASSIEGRALHF. CDR3 DNA: TGTGCCAGTAGTATTGAGGGGCGAGCCCTCCACTTT.

This clonotype came up many times. CDR3: CASSGTRDTGELFF. CDR3 nucleotides: TGTGCCAGCAGCGGGACTCGCGACACCGGGGAGCTGTTTTTT. V gene TRBV6-2 or TRBV6-3 combines with J gene TRBJ2-2, with D possibly TRBD2 on 6 matching bases. The CDR3 totals 14 residues. The germline V gene has CDR1 MNHEY and CDR2 SVGEGT. V dropped 6 bases and J dropped 3 bases, with 11 bases sitting between them.

This clonotype was detected many times. The gene calls are TRBV4-1 and TRBJ1-1; weak D call: TRBD1 (6 bases). Deletions cut 6 bases from V and 6 bases from J, with 11 bases between. CDR1 is MGHRA, CDR2 YSYEKL, per germline. This CDR3 comprises 12 residues. CDR3 amino acids: CASRGDNPEAFF. DNA for the CDR3: TGCGCCAGCAGGGGGGACAATCCTGAAGCTTTCTTT.

The V call is TRBV10-3, the J call TRBJ2-7; 9 nucleotides line up with TRBD1. V lost 6 bases and J lost 2; bases outside the gene matches: 8. The germline V gene encodes CDR1 ENHRY and CDR2 SYGVKD. The CDR3 spans 15 residues. The CDR3 spells CAIRAQGALPYEQYF. The CDR3 region has the DNA TGTGCCATCAGGGCACAGGGGGCTCTGCCCTACGAGCAGTACTTC.

The V and J genes are TRBV6-2 or TRBV6-3 and TRBJ2-7; no clear D gene. Between the trimmed V and J ends, which lost 7 bases and 5 bases, there was a span of 15 bases. CDR1 and CDR2 from the germline V gene are MNHEY and SVGEGT. This CDR3 spans 13 amino acids. CDR3: CASTPSGEHEQYF. The CDR3 DNA reads as TGTGCCAGCACTCCCTCGGGCGAGCACGAGCAGTACTTC.

This clonotype was observed many times. This chain connects TRBV12-3 or TRBV12-4 to TRBJ1-1; D is unresolved. This CDR3 comprises 13 residues. Between the trimmed V and J ends, which lost 7 bases and 1 base, there was a span of 10 bases. For the CDR3, the DNA is TGTGCCAGCATTCTGGACTCGAACACTGAAGCTTTCTTT. It is translated as CASILDSNTEAFF.

This rearrangement joins TRBV5-4 to TRBJ2-7; 8 bases match TRBD2. The CDR3 length is 15 residues. V trimming: 6 bases; J trimming: 3 bases; junction bases outside the gene matches: 11. Germline CDR1 reads SGHNT; CDR2 reads YYREEE (reference sequence). The CDR3 bases are TGTGCCAGCAACACCCAAAGGACTAGCAGCTACGAGCAGTACTTC. Amino acid sequence: CASNTQRTSSYEQYF.

J is TRBJ2-7 and V is TRBV11-2; a possible D gene is TRBD2 (6 bases). V lost 2 bases and J lost 0, with 23 bases in between. CDR3 size: 19 residues. Germline CDR1 reads SGHAT; CDR2 reads FQNNGV. CDR3 bases: TGTGCCAGCAGCTTAATTGGCAGGGATAGGAGGGCGAGCTCCTACGAGCAGTACTTC. Its protein is CASSLIGRDRRASSYEQYF.

V is TRBV11-1 and J is TRBJ2-7, with 7 bases matching TRBD2. The CDR3 runs to 14 residues. Germline CDR1 and CDR2: SGHAT and FQDESV (reference sequence). After removal of 5 bases from V and 7 bases from J, the junction contained 11 bases not matched to a gene. The CDR3 here is CASSPIVREAEQYF. CDR3 in DNA: TGTGCCAGCAGCCCAATCGTCCGGGAGGCGGAGCAGTACTTC. Variable domain in full (rest from reference TRBV11-1 and TRBJ2-7): EAEVAQSPRYKITEKSQAVAFWCDPISGHATLYWYRQILGQGPELLVQFQDESVVDDSQLPKDRFSAERLKGVDSTLKIQPAELGDSAMYLCASSPIVREAEQYFGPGTRLTVT.

As regards this clonotype: A read error may explain this, as a much larger clone is one base away. The chain has TRBV29-1 and TRBJ1-4; no clear D. Germline-derived CDR1 and CDR2 are SQVTM and ANQGSEA. The CDR3 spans 11 residues. In DNA form, the CDR3 reads TGCATCGTGATGGATAATGAAAAACTGTTTTTT. It specifies CIVMDNEKLFF.

This clonotype was detected a few times. The chain carries TRBV7-8 and TRBJ1-5; D not certain. Germline loops: CDR1 SGHVS, CDR2 FQNEAQ. V shed 1 base and J shed 4 bases, with 8 bases lying between them. CDR3 length: 14 residues. The CDR3 DNA reads as TGTGCCAGCAGCTTAGACAGTCTGAATCAGCCCCAGCATTTT. Encoded protein: CASSLDSLNQPQHF.

With regard to this clonotype: The junction departs from germline at one end; a sequencing error may be responsible. The V gene is TRBV11-1, the J gene TRBJ2-6; D call uncertain. The CDR3 length is 14 residues. CDR1 is SGHAT and CDR2 is FQDESV in the germline V gene (reference sequence). The DNA for the CDR3 is TGTGCCAGCAGTCCCGCCTCTGGGACCAACGTCCTGACTTTC. Protein sequence: CASSPASGTNVLTF.

The gene calls are TRBV28 and TRBJ2-1; D is perhaps TRBD1 (5 bases). The CDR3 is made up of 16 amino acids. Germline-derived CDR1 and CDR2 are MDHEN and SYDVKM. Trimming took 5 bases from V and 6 from J, leaving 20 bases between them. The CDR3 loop is CASSKIRASRGNEQFF. DNA of the CDR3: TGTGCCAGCAGTAAAATCAGGGCCTCACGAGGCAATGAGCAGTTCTTC.

Remarks on this clonotype: This may stem from a read error, because a much larger clone lies one nucleotide away. The chain links TRBV28 to TRBJ1-5, with D perhaps matching TRBD1 (6 bases). Trimming removed 8 bases at V and 3 bases at J, with 8 bases between. The CDR3 contains 12 residues. Germline V gene lookup returns CDR1 MDHEN and CDR2 SYDVKM. The CDR3 DNA reads TGTGCCAGCGGGGGGCCCAATCAGCCCCAGCATTTT. Translation: CASGGPNQPQHF.

Turning to this clonotype: Lacking the conserved final phenylalanine or tryptophan, this CDR3 likely reflects a read error. It is unclear where the CDR3 begins or ends on the DNA, so no DNA is shown, and the CDR3 is as TCRdb lists it. The chain links TRBV11-2 to TRBJ2-7. Inclusive of both ends, the CDR3 amounts to 13 amino acids. Germline CDR1 is SGHAT and CDR2 is FQNNGV. The CDR3 region is CASSLDYRYEQYL.

In the case of this clonotype: A read error may be the cause here, since a much bigger clone is one base away. The J gene is TRBJ2-1, the V gene TRBV5-6; a possible D gene is TRBD2 (6 bases). Germline CDR1 is SGHDT and CDR2 is YYEEEE. The CDR3 sequence is 18 residues long. Trimming left V 3 bases short and J 0 bases short, with 19 bases between. DNA of the CDR3: TGTGCCAGCAGCTCGGGGGAGCTGCGGCTGAGCTCCTACAATGAGCAGTTCTTC. It specifies CASSSGELRLSSYNEQFF.

Note on this clonotype: Its ends do not fully match the called genes, so a read error is possible. The chain carries TRBV29-1 and TRBJ1-5; D gene unclear. Germline loops: CDR1 SQVTM, CDR2 ANQGSEA. This CDR3 region has 12 residues. CDR3 amino acids: CSVKDRNQPQDF. Written as DNA, the CDR3 is TGCAGCGTGAAAGATAGGAATCAGCCCCAGGATTTT. Variable domain in full (rest from reference TRBV29-1 and TRBJ1-5): SAVISQKPSRDICQRGTSLTIQCQVDSQVTMMFWYRQQPGQSLTLIATANQGSEATYESGFVIDKFPISRPNLTFSTLTVSNMSPEDSSIYLCSVKDRNQPQDFGDGTRLSIL.

This clonotype was seen just once. The V gene is TRBV12-3 or TRBV12-4, the J gene TRBJ1-4; D uncertain. The V end was cut by 9 bases, the J end by 11 bases, with 28 bases between. CDR3 length equals 16 residues. CDR3 nucleotides: TGTGCCAGTAACCCCGCCGGCGGGAACTTTGGAGATAAACTGTTTTTT. It is translated as CASNPAGGNFGDKLFF.

As to this clonotype: As the CDR3 is not closed by the conserved phenylalanine or tryptophan, this likely results from a read error. V usage is TRBV11-2 and J usage is TRBJ1-2; D remains unclear. The germline V gene has CDR1 SGHAT and CDR2 FQNNGV. The CDR3 loop spans 13 amino acids. The CDR3 protein is CASSRGPGFSYTL. The CDR3 bases are TGCGCCAGCAGCCGAGGACCAGGTTTCAGCTACACCTTA.

As concerns this clonotype: Its ends do not fully match the called genes, so a read error is possible. The genes are TRBV11-2 and TRBJ2-1, with D hard to call. CDR3 length: 13 amino acids. Looked up from germline, CDR1 is SGHAT and CDR2 is FQNNGV. For the CDR3, the DNA is TGTGCCAGTAGCTTAGATCGAGAAAGGGAGCAGTTCTTC. Protein sequence: CASSLDREREQFF.

This clonotype came up once. The CDR3 does not end in the conserved phenylalanine or tryptophan, so this is likely a read error. The chain recombines TRBV11-2 with TRBJ2-1, with TRBD2 matching over 11 bases. Germline CDR1 is SGHAT and CDR2 is FQNNGV. The CDR3 is 13 amino acids. The chain's CDR3 is CASSAGLAVEQFL. In DNA, the CDR3 is TGCGCCAGCAGCGCGGGACTAGCGGTAGAGCAGTTCCTC.

Concerning this clonotype itself: The final CDR3 position lacks the conserved phenylalanine or tryptophan, pointing to a likely read error. The V call is TRBV11-1, the J call TRBJ2-2; D is unresolved. The CDR3 totals 15 residues. Germline CDR1 is SGHAT and CDR2 is FQDESV (reference sequence). The CDR3 nucleotides are TGTGTCAGCAGCTTAGACGGGCTGAACACCGGGGAGCTGTTTTAT. Protein: CVSSLDGLNTGELFY.

This clonotype appeared a single time. The rearrangement uses TRBV7-8 and TRBJ2-5; D remains ambiguous. V dropped 5 bases and J dropped 7 bases, with 17 bases sitting between them. In germline, CDR1 is SGHVS, CDR2 FQNEAQ. This CDR3 is 14 amino acids long. The CDR3 DNA sequence: TGTGCCAGCAGCGTTACCGGGTCGTTGGGGACCCAGTACTTC. It translates to CASSVTGSLGTQYF.

About this clonotype: At one of its ends the junction is not consistent with the germline gene, which may arise from a read error. V gene TRBV11-2 combines with J gene TRBJ2-7; no definite D call. CDR3 size: 11 residues. In germline, CDR1 is SGHAT, CDR2 FQNNGV. The DNA for the CDR3 is TGTGCCAGAAGCTTATTAAGGGAACAGTACTTC. Its protein product is CARSLLREQYF.

Note on this clonotype: A read error may produce the germline difference seen at one junction end. This chain's CDR3 is CVSRYSISGANVLTF. CDR3 coding DNA: TGTGTCAGCAGATACTCGATATCAGGGGCCAACGTCCTGACTTTC. V and J are TRBV6-2 or TRBV6-3 and TRBJ2-6; no definite D call. From germline, CDR1 is MNHEY and CDR2 SVGEGT. CDR3 length: 15 residues.

Worth noting for this clonotype: A junction boundary mismatches the germline segment, possibly from a read error. CDR3 region: CAGSSGHLNEQYF. The CDR3 coding sequence is TGTGCCGGCAGTTCCGGACATCTCAATGAGCAGTACTTC. This sequence joins TRBV11-3 and TRBJ2-7; TRBD1 is a possible D gene (5 bases). The CDR3 has 13 amino acids. Germline V gene lookup returns CDR1 SGHNT and CDR2 YENEEA.

As regards this clonotype: Because the CDR3 is missing its conserved closing phenylalanine or tryptophan, this is likely a read error. V and J are TRBV11-2 and TRBJ2-7; the match to TRBD1 covers 8 bases. The V gene end was trimmed by 5 bases and the J gene end by 3 bases; junction bases not matched to a gene: 9. CDR1 and CDR2 from the germline V gene are SGHAT and FQNNGV. This CDR3 is 15 amino acids long. CDR3 protein: CASSPWDRKDYEQYL. DNA for the CDR3: TGTGCCAGCAGCCCATGGGACAGGAAAGACTACGAGCAGTACTTA.